Given below is one TCR beta chain in context. Its antigen is unidentified. These data originate in a study of T cells after yellow fever vaccination. For the study at large: Fractions of limited cellularity were prepared by means of SMART-Seq v4 Ultra Low Input. Overall study results and limits: The study found a weaker secondary response that peaked faster, day 5 versus 15. The booster response re-showed most primary clones: over 95% CD4, about 89% CD8.

From germline, CDR1 is PRHDT and CDR2 FYEKMQ (reference sequence). The CDR3 extends over 15 amino acids. The V and J ends lost 5 bases and 12 bases respectively, with 23 bases between them. Universal primer sites and UMIs were introduced during 5'RACE template-switching synthesis of TCR cDNA. Using its own MiXCR run on the 5' RACE reads, TCRdb lists one record per CDR3 protein. This sample yields some 600,000 distinct CDR3 sequences, of which roughly an eighth are seen a single time; 14% to 15% belongs to the top ten. This chain connects TRBV13 to TRBJ2-1, with D unclear. The sequencing here drew on PBMCs, taken on the day of the yellow fever booster vaccination. The TCR originated in a man younger than 40 who received the YFV17D yellow fever vaccine. The CDR3 region is CASSPRDFDGLGQFF. DNA of the CDR3: TGTGCCAGCAGCCCAAGAGATTTCGACGGGTTGGGGCAGTTCTTC.